One and the same sample provided the 30 T cell receptor beta chains below, sequenced in a study. A single record per CDR3 protein comes from TCRdb applying MiXCR to the RT-PCR reads. The table includes about 680,000 distinct CDR3 sequences, approximately 15% detected once. Material for sequencing was memory CD4+ T cells from blood. The receptors were sampled from a female donor in good health, serving as a healthy control.

This clonotype occurred many times. This chain uses TRBV20-1 with TRBJ2-7; TRBD2 matches 10 bases. Germline lookup yields CDR1 DFQATT and CDR2 SNEGSKA (reference sequence). The CDR3 contains 15 residues. In DNA, the CDR3 is TGCAGCGCCATTACCCCTAGCGGGAGCTCCTACGAGCAGTACTTC. This encodes CSAITPSGSSYEQYF.

V usage is TRBV19 and J usage is TRBJ2-5; 7 bases fit TRBD1. The ends lost 7 bases at V and 5 bases at J; junction bases unmatched: 7. The CDR3 is made up of 13 amino acids. Germline CDR1 reads LNHDA; CDR2 reads SQIVND (reference sequence). The CDR3 protein is CASNQGGSETQYF. CDR3 nucleotide sequence: TGTGCCAGTAACCAAGGGGGCTCGGAGACCCAGTACTTC.

V and J are TRBV5-5 and TRBJ2-2; 7 bases agree with TRBD1. CDR1 is SGHKS and CDR2 is YYEKEE in the germline V gene (reference sequence). This CDR3 is 16 amino acids long. V was clipped by 0 bases and J by 0 bases; unmatched bases: 2. CDR3 sequence reads: CASSLGGGANTGELFF. The CDR3 DNA reads as TGTGCCAGCAGCTTGGGAGGGGGCGCGAACACCGGGGAGCTGTTTTTT.

This clonotype was found once. The CDR3 here is CASISGGRAYNEQFF. The CDR3, as DNA: TGTGCCAGCATCAGTGGCGGACGGGCTTACAATGAGCAGTTCTTC. The rearrangement uses TRBV28 and TRBJ2-1; D ambiguous. Germline loops: CDR1 MDHEN, CDR2 SYDVKM. V lost 7 bases and J lost 4, with 17 bases in between. This CDR3 region has 15 residues.

CDR3 protein: CASSPPPGPSRYYGYTF. The CDR3 bases are TGTGCCAGCAGTCCTCCTCCGGGACCCTCCCGGTACTATGGCTACACCTTC. The chain uses TRBV28 and TRBJ1-2; TRBD1 is a possible D gene (5 bases). V was clipped by 5 bases and J by 3 bases, with 22 bases between them. The germline V gene has CDR1 MDHEN and CDR2 SYDVKM. This CDR3 is built from 17 residues.

The CDR3 loop reads CAISESEGLGELFF. Here the CDR3 DNA reads TGTGCCATCAGTGAGTCCGAGGGGCTTGGGGAGCTGTTTTTT. The rearrangement links TRBV10-3 to TRBJ2-2; D may correspond to TRBD1 or TRBD2 (5 bases each). Germline values: CDR1 ENHRY, CDR2 SYGVKD. Trimming stripped 0 bases from V and 8 bases from J, with 10 bases between. There are 14 residues in the CDR3.

V is TRBV9 and J is TRBJ2-7, with 9 bases identical to TRBD2. V lost 2 bases, J lost 7 bases, and 4 bases stayed unmatched. In germline, CDR1 is SGDLS, CDR2 YYNGEE. The CDR3 consists of 13 residues. In DNA form, the CDR3 reads TGTGCCAGCAGCGTCGGACTAGCGAGGGAGCAGTACTTC. It encodes CASSVGLAREQYF.

The V call is TRBV28, the J call TRBJ1-2; tentative D call: TRBD1 (6 bases). CDR3 length: 12 amino acids. The germline CDR1 and CDR2 sequences are MDHEN and SYDVKM. V was shortened by 7 bases and J by 4 bases, with 10 bases between the two germline ends. The CDR3 bases are TGTGCCAGCAATGACAGGATCTATGGCTACACCTTC. This codes for CASNDRIYGYTF.

The chain uses TRBV6-5 and TRBJ2-4; 9 nucleotides line up with TRBD1. After removal of 6 bases from V and 8 bases from J, the junction contained 8 bases not matched to a gene. The CDR3 is 14 residues long. Germline V gene lookup returns CDR1 MNHEY and CDR2 SVGAGI. The CDR3 sequence: CASSPTGGRDIQYF. CDR3 DNA sequence: TGTGCCAGCAGCCCTACAGGGGGCAGGGACATTCAGTACTTC.

The V and J genes are TRBV6-1 and TRBJ1-4, with 7 bases that match TRBD1. V lost 6 bases to trimming and J lost 10 bases; unmatched junction nucleotides: 11. Germline V gene lookup returns CDR1 MNHNS and CDR2 SASEGT. CDR3 length: 14 amino acids. CDR3 DNA: TGTGCCAGCAGCTCTACAGGGGATATTGGAAAACTGTTTTTT. Its translation is CASSSTGDIGKLFF.

On this clonotype: At one of its ends the junction is not consistent with the germline gene, which may arise from a read error. V and J are TRBV30 and TRBJ1-5, with D possibly TRBD1 on 5 matching bases. From germline, CDR1 is GTSNPN and CDR2 SVGIG (reference sequence). The CDR3 runs 14 residues. For the CDR3, the DNA is TGTGCCTGGAGTGTCGGGACCGCTAATCAACCCCAGCATTTT. It codes for CAWSVGTANQPQHF.

This chain uses TRBV7-2 with TRBJ2-3, with D tentatively TRBD2 (5 bases). With 5 bases removed from V and 1 base from J, the gap between germline ends came to 13 bases. Germline V gives CDR1 SGHTA, CDR2 FQGNSA. This CDR3 is built from 15 residues. CDR3 region: CASSPGVYGTDTQYF. The CDR3 region has the DNA TGTGCCAGCAGCCCCGGGGTTTATGGCACAGATACGCAGTATTTT.

The chain has TRBV3-1 and TRBJ2-5, with D hard to call. Germline values: CDR1 LGHDT, CDR2 YNNKEL (reference sequence). Trimming stripped 1 base from V and 5 bases from J, with 5 bases between. The CDR3 runs to 12 residues. Here the CDR3 DNA reads TGTGCCAGCAGCCAAGTTACTGAGACCCAGTACTTC. This gives the protein CASSQVTETQYF.

This clonotype was counted many times. The chain combines TRBV11-2 with TRBJ2-6; D gene ambiguous. The V and J ends lost 5 bases and 0 bases respectively, with 17 bases between them. In germline, CDR1 is SGHAT, CDR2 FQNNGV. The CDR3 is made up of 18 amino acids. The CDR3 nucleotides are TGTGCCAGCAGCCTCGGGCAGACTTATCCCTCTGGGGCCAACGTCCTGACTTTC. It codes for CASSLGQTYPSGANVLTF. Using reference TRBV11-2 and TRBJ2-6 for the parts outside the CDR3, the full variable domain is EAGVAQSPRYKIIEKRQSVAFWCNPISGHATLYWYQQILGQGPKLLIQFQNNGVVDDSQLPKDRFSAERLKGVDSTLKIQPAKLEDSAVYLCASSLGQTYPSGANVLTFGAGSRLTVL.

This clonotype occurred a few times. One end of the junction varies from germline; a read error may be responsible. In nucleotides, the CDR3 is TGTGCCAGCTCACCTCGGGACCACTCCTACGGGCAGTACTTC. Residues: CASSPRDHSYGQYF. V is TRBV18 and J is TRBJ2-7; possibly TRBD1 or TRBD2 for D (5 bases each). The CDR3 extends over 14 amino acids. Germline V CDR1 and CDR2: KGHSH, LQKENI.

This clonotype has at least ten counts. This chain links TRBV29-1 with TRBJ2-1; D is perhaps TRBD1 (5 bases). CDR1 SQVTM and CDR2 ANQGSEA come from the germline V gene. The CDR3 length is 14 residues. Trimming removed 5 bases at V and 5 bases at J, with 16 bases between. The DNA of the CDR3 is TGCAGCGTTAATAGAGTCCTAGGGGACAATGAGCAGTTCTTC. Protein sequence: CSVNRVLGDNEQFF.

The V and J genes are TRBV27 and TRBJ2-1, with 14 bases lining up with TRBD2. The CDR3 sequence is 15 residues long. The V and J ends lost 10 bases and 4 bases, in that order; junction bases with no gene match: 6. The V gene's germline CDR1 is MNHEY and CDR2 SMNVEV (reference sequence). The CDR3 region has the DNA TGTGCCACCAAACGGACTAGCGGGGGGTACAATGAGCAGTTCTTC. Residues: CATKRTSGGYNEQFF.

This clonotype was counted between two and nine times. The rearrangement uses TRBV20-1 and TRBJ1-1; 7 bases match TRBD1. CDR3 length: 15 residues. The germline V gene encodes CDR1 DFQATT and CDR2 SNEGSKA (reference sequence). After removal of 5 bases from V and 10 bases from J, the junction contained 19 bases not matched to a gene. The CDR3 loop is CSAPRTGAPWDGAFF. CDR3 coding DNA: TGCAGTGCTCCTCGGACAGGCGCCCCATGGGATGGAGCTTTCTTT.

This clonotype has at least ten counts. The chain employs TRBV29-1 and TRBJ1-1; D remains unclear. The ends were cut back, 1 base at V and 2 bases at J, with 17 bases in the middle. Germline V gives CDR1 SQVTM, CDR2 ANQGSEA. The CDR3 has 16 amino acids. The CDR3 loop reads CSVEVPSVGPNTEAFF. DNA for the CDR3: TGCAGCGTTGAAGTACCCTCCGTAGGGCCAAACACTGAAGCTTTCTTT.

This clonotype came up many times. This chain uses TRBV29-1 with TRBJ2-3; D is unresolved. This CDR3 is built from 14 residues. Germline lookup yields CDR1 SQVTM and CDR2 ANQGSEA. V was trimmed by 0 bases and J by 0 bases, leaving 7 bases between them. CDR3 DNA sequence: TGCAGCGTTGAAGAGGTGGGGAGCACAGATACGCAGTATTTT. This translates into CSVEEVGSTDTQYF.

The table lists this clonotype with a count of one. One junction end disagrees with the germline gene, perhaps due to a read error. This chain links TRBV3-1 with TRBJ1-2; maybe TRBD1 (5 bases). Germline V CDR1 and CDR2: LGHDT, YNNKEL (reference sequence). The CDR3 sequence is 14 residues long. CDR3 protein: CACRPTGFDYGYTF. The CDR3 DNA sequence: TGTGCCTGCAGGCCAACAGGATTCGACTATGGCTACACCTTC.

This clonotype was seen a single time. V gene TRBV6-5 combines with J gene TRBJ1-6, with D uncertain. The germline V and J ends were trimmed by 5 bases and 0 bases, with 17 bases remaining between them. This CDR3 has 18 amino acids. Germline values: CDR1 MNHEY, CDR2 SVGAGI. The CDR3 DNA reads as TGTGCCAGCAGTAATTCCATGAGCCTTTTCTCCTATAATTCACCCCTCCACTTT. This codes for CASSNSMSLFSYNSPLHF.

This clonotype has only a few counts. The J gene is TRBJ1-3, the V gene TRBV6-5; D is unresolved. Germline values: CDR1 MNHEY, CDR2 SVGAGI. The V gene lost 0 bases and the J gene lost 3 bases, with 6 bases spanning the gap. The CDR3 sequence is 14 residues long. The CDR3 DNA follows: TGTGCCAGCAGTTACTCACCAGATGGAAACACCATATATTTT. This codes for CASSYSPDGNTIYF.

This clonotype was counted between two and nine times. The chain couples TRBV6-5 to TRBJ1-5; D is unclear. Trimming cost V 6 bases and J 3 bases, with 9 bases left between them. The CDR3 contains 13 residues. Germline CDR1 MNHEY, CDR2 SVGAGI. CDR3: CASSSKLNQPQHF. In DNA, the CDR3 is TGTGCCAGCAGCTCCAAACTCAATCAGCCCCAGCATTTT.

This clonotype was recorded at least ten times. The chain uses TRBV6-5 and TRBJ2-5; TRBD2 is a possible D gene (6 bases). With 2 bases removed from V and 5 bases from J, the gap between germline ends came to 15 bases. The V gene's germline CDR1 is MNHEY and CDR2 SVGAGI. The CDR3 sequence is 15 residues long. CDR3 loop: CASSYGGISSETQYF. CDR3 sequence (DNA): TGTGCCAGCAGTTACGGGGGGATCAGTTCGGAGACCCAGTACTTC.

This chain connects TRBV20-1 to TRBJ2-3, with D uncertain. Germline CDR1 DFQATT, CDR2 SNEGSKA (reference sequence). The CDR3 runs 13 residues. V shed 6 bases and J shed 1 base, with 11 bases lying between them. CDR3 in DNA: TGCAGTGCCTTTCCAGTGGGCACAGATACGCAGTATTTT. Translated, it gives CSAFPVGTDTQYF.

This clonotype was counted many times. The chain recombines TRBV5-5 with TRBJ2-5; 7 bases are a match to TRBD1. Trimming took 4 bases from V and 4 from J; bases not matched to a gene: 13. Germline CDR1 SGHKS, CDR2 YYEKEE (reference sequence). CDR3 length: 16 amino acids. This CDR3 reads CASSAGGTAQGETQYF. In nucleotides, the CDR3 is TGTGCCAGCAGCGCGGGTGGGACAGCGCAAGGAGAGACCCAGTACTTC. The variable domain in full, completed from reference TRBV5-5 and TRBJ2-5, reads DAGVTQSPTHLIKTRGQQVTLRCSPISGHKSVSWYQQVLGQGPQFIFQYYEKEERGRGNFPDRFSARQFPNYSSELNVNALLLGDSALYLCASSAGGTAQGETQYFGPGTRLLVL.

This clonotype was seen repeatedly, ten times or more. CDR3 region: CASSETYDRWYGYTF. In DNA form, the CDR3 reads TGTGCCAGCAGTGAAACTTACGACAGGTGGTATGGCTACACCTTC. The chain has TRBV6-1 and TRBJ1-2, with a tentative D call TRBD1 (6 bases). This CDR3 is 15 amino acids long. Per germline, CDR1 MNHNS and CDR2 SASEGT. Trimming left V 2 bases short and J 5 bases short, with 15 bases between.

For this clonotype: This is likely a read error, given that the CDR3 carries no conserved phenylalanine or tryptophan at its end. No DNA is shown, since the ends of the CDR3 on it are uncertain; the CDR3 is the one TCRdb lists. This chain joins TRBV28 and TRBJ1-1; no DNA check was done on the table's D call, TRBD1. Both ends counted, the CDR3 spans 13 residues. The germline V gene encodes CDR1 MDHEN and CDR2 SYDVKM. The CDR3 loop is CASSPLAGQSIQL.

There are many counts of this clonotype. The chain combines TRBV9 with TRBJ2-6; the D is unclear. The CDR3 is 18 amino acids. CDR1 and CDR2 from the germline V gene are SGDLS and YYNGEE. V dropped 0 bases and J dropped 0 bases, with 13 bases sitting between them. CDR3 sequence (DNA): TGTGCCAGCAGCGTAGATGCCAGATTCGACTCTGGGGCCAACGTCCTGACTTTC. Translated, it gives CASSVDARFDSGANVLTF.